This TCR beta chain was recorded in a study of blood T cell repertoires in COVID-19. The wider study: PBMCs, B-cell-depleted T cells, or T cells were the source of the cDNA or gDNA that made up the material.

Trimming took off 0 bases at V and 7 bases at J, with 18 bases between the two ends. The CDR3 runs 17 residues. The germline V gene encodes CDR1 LGHNA and CDR2 YNFKEQ. Libraries were prepared by immunoSEQ multiplex PCR; TCRdb keeps only in-frame clonotypes and omits some of them. The table lists 150,000 to 200,000 clones, around 80% of them singletons. Material: PBMCs or T cells enriched from blood (not recorded which). The clonotype was recovered from a woman aged 45 to 65 who had recovered from COVID-19. The J gene is TRBJ2-2, the V gene TRBV4-2; no clear D gene. The CDR3 nucleotides are TGTGCCAGCAGCCAAGATCCTATGATAATGCTCAACGGGGAGCTGTTTTTT. It encodes CASSQDPMIMLNGELFF.